This T cell receptor beta chain was identified in a study of pediatric ulcerative colitis. The rectum was sampled with one to two pinch biopsies at colonoscopy. Trimming stripped 6 bases from V and 3 bases from J, with 13 bases between. Germline V gene sequence: CDR1 SGHDT, CDR2 YYEEEE. The CDR3 spans 13 residues. The data were produced by immunoSEQ multiplex PCR, yet TCRdb's version contains in-frame clones alone and is incomplete. The sample carries about 35,000 clones, approximately 78% recorded once. This clonotype was sampled from a boy between 5 and 17 years old with mild ulcerative colitis. The chain has TRBV5-6 and TRBJ2-7; D might be TRBD2 (6 bases). Sequencing was performed on gut tissue. The CDR3 reads CASTTNGGYEQYF. As DNA, the CDR3 is TGTGCCAGCACCACAAACGGGGGCTACGAGCAGTACTTC.